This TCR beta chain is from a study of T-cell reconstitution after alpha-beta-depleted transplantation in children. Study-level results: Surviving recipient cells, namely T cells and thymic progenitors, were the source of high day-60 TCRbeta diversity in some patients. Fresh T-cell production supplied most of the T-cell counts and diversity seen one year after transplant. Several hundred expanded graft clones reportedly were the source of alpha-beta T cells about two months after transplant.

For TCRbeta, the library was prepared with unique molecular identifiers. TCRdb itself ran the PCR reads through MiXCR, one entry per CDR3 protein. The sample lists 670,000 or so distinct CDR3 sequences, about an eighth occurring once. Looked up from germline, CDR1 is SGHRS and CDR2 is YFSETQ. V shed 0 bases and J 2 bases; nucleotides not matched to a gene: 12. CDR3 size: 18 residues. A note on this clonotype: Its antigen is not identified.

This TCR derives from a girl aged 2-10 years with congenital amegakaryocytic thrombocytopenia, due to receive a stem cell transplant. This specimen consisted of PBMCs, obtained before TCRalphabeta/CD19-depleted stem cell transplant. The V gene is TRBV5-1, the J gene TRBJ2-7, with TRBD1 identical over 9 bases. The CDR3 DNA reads TGCGCCAGCAGCTTGGGACCCCTCCTACGGGACAGGGCCTACGAGCAGTACTTC. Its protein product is CASSLGPLLRDRAYEQYF. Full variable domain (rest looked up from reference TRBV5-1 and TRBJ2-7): KAGVTQTPRYLIKTRGQQVTLSCSPISGHRSVSWYQQTPGQGLQFLFEYFSETQRNKGNFPGRFSGRQFSNSRSEMNVSTLELGDSALYLCASSLGPLLRDRAYEQYFGPGTRLTVT.